Given below is one TCR beta chain in context. It lacks a known antigen. At one end, the junction sequence differs from germline, possibly due to a read error. The data are from a study of OX40 agonist ivuxolimab in advanced cancers. Describing the broader study: Ivuxolimab, which targeted the costimulatory receptor OX40 (CD134), was an agonistic, fully human IgG2 monoclonal antibody. Intravenous ivuxolimab was administered to patients every 2 weeks at six dose levels: 0.01, 0.1, 0.3, 1.5, 3 and 10 mg/kg. Among the 50 to 55 dose-escalation patients, 19 had hepatocellular carcinoma, 15 melanoma, 9 renal cell carcinoma and 9 head and neck cancer. In the dose-escalation cohort, around 80% of patients were male, and the mean age was roughly 60 years with a range of 23 to 79. Patients were allowed to have had prior anti-PD-1, anti-PD-L1 or anti-CTLA-4 therapy, and about 40% of the dose-escalation patients had been treated with checkpoint inhibitors. Partial responses occurred in three dose-escalation patients: two with cutaneous melanoma and one with hepatocellular carcinoma. The purpose of peripheral TCRbeta sequencing was to test whether ivuxolimab changed TCR sequence diversity and led to clonal T-cell expansion. The paper describes the monotherapy dose-escalation part (N ≈ 49 patients) of the phase I trial of ivuxolimab.

Beyond this particular receptor, the publication reports: Antigen specificity was not determined for the clonally expanded peripheral T cells. At doses of 0.1 to 3.0 mg/kg, clonal expansion of both CD4+ and CD8+ blood T cells was observed from baseline to week 6. After ivuxolimab, more expanded clones were found on average in CD8+ T cells than in CD4+ T cells. Low levels of normalized T-cell clonal expansion were also shown by some nonresponding patients. In partial responders in the 0.1-3.0 mg/kg groups, normalized peripheral clonal expansion was found to be among the lowest, especially among CD8+ T cells.

Patients with a history of autoimmune disease or receiving systemic immunosuppression were excluded from the trial. Peripheral blood for TCR sequencing was collected from all dose cohorts at baseline, on cycle 4 day 1, and on cycle 7 day 1. Samples were obtained from an open-label, multicenter, first-in-human phase I dose-escalation trial of ivuxolimab. Adults with locally advanced or metastatic melanoma, renal cell, hepatocellular, or head and neck squamous cell carcinoma were enrolled in the trial. Before TCR sequencing, CD4+ T cells and CD8+ T cells were sorted from peripheral blood as separate populations. Genomic DNA was isolated from the sorted cells so that the TCRbeta CDR3 region could be sequenced. TCRbeta CDR3 regions were sequenced using the immunoSEQ Assay. Drawn from immuneACCESS, this table holds only the in-frame rearrangements with V and J called that TCRdb kept. Clones are partly lost; checked studies trace under half to an unresolved V gene and leave the rest unexplained. This sample gives 95,000 to 150,000 clones in total; 90% to 95% of them show up just once. The ten top clones hold approximately 0.15% of the sample.

The sample here was CD4+ or CD8+ T cells sorted from blood, taken in a trial of the OX40 agonist ivuxolimab. The origin of this receptor is an adult with an advanced solid tumor such as melanoma, head and neck, liver or kidney cancer.

The nucleotide sequence is TGCAGCGTCGAAGGGGGGGCCAGGGGGGACTACAATGAGCAGTTCTTC. Its product reads: CSVEGGARGDYNEQFF. This chain joins TRBV29-1 to TRBJ2-1; the D element might be TRBD1 or TRBD2, as each aligns at 7 bases. CDR1 SQVTM and CDR2 ANQGSEA are derived from the germline V gene. The CDR3 runs 16 amino acids, cysteine and phenylalanine included. The read is trimmed to its CDR3 DNA, 48 bases read in frame from base 1.